The 20 T cell receptor beta chains reported below all come from one sample, sequenced in a study of blood T cell repertoires in COVID-19. Sequencing used immunoSEQ multiplex PCR; TCRdb keeps in-frame clones, though not all of them. Among about 430,000 clones, over 75% were seen once, and the ten largest hold around 1.5%. The sample taken for sequencing was PBMCs or T cells enriched from blood (not recorded which). Source of these receptors: a woman aged 18-29 years who had been exposed to COVID-19.

The chain employs TRBV28 and TRBJ2-2; D perhaps matches TRBD2 (5 bases). The length of the CDR3 is 15 residues. Per the germline V gene, CDR1 is MDHEN and CDR2 is SYDVKM. The V gene lost 2 bases and the J gene lost 0 bases, with 7 bases spanning the gap. CDR3 loop: CASSLTGTNTGELFF. Here the CDR3 DNA reads TGTGCCAGCAGTTTAACGGGGACGAACACCGGGGAGCTGTTTTTT.

The chain couples TRBV28 to TRBJ2-7; 11 bases fit TRBD1. The CDR3 is made up of 15 amino acids. The V and J ends lost 5 bases and 3 bases, in that order; junction bases with no gene match: 6. Looked up from germline, CDR1 is MDHEN and CDR2 is SYDVKM. Here the CDR3 DNA reads TGTGCCAGCAGTCCCCGGACAGGGGGCATCTACGAGCAGTACTTC. Translation gives CASSPRTGGIYEQYF.

The rearrangement links TRBV2 to TRBJ2-7; the D gene is possibly TRBD2 (6 bases). The CDR3 runs 12 residues. The germline gives CDR1 SNHLY, CDR2 FYNNEI. Deletions cut 8 bases from V and 7 bases from J, with 15 bases between. CDR3 in amino acids: CASESTSREQYF. The CDR3 DNA sequence: TGTGCCAGCGAGTCAACTAGCCGGGAGCAGTACTTC.

The chain employs TRBV4-2 and TRBJ2-7; D may be TRBD2 (6 bases). Germline values: CDR1 LGHNA, CDR2 YNFKEQ. The ends were cut back, 4 bases at V and 4 bases at J, with 17 bases in the middle. CDR3 length: 15 amino acids. The CDR3 reads CASSRSETSPYEQYF. CDR3 sequence (DNA): TGTGCCAGCAGCCGAAGTGAGACTAGTCCGTACGAGCAGTACTTC.

This clone appeared a single time. The rearrangement uses TRBV5-1 and TRBJ2-4; weak D call: TRBD1 (6 bases). The CDR3 runs 17 residues. Trimming removed 4 bases at V and 2 bases at J, with 19 bases between. The germline V gene encodes CDR1 SGHRS and CDR2 YFSETQ. For the CDR3, the DNA is TGCGCCAGCAGCCCGACTATGGGTGGGACACCCAAAAACATTCAGTACTTC. Protein: CASSPTMGGTPKNIQYF. The full variable domain, completed using reference TRBV5-1 and TRBJ2-4, is KAGVTQTPRYLIKTRGQQVTLSCSPISGHRSVSWYQQTPGQGLQFLFEYFSETQRNKGNFPGRFSGRQFSNSRSEMNVSTLELGDSALYLCASSPTMGGTPKNIQYFGAGTRLSVL.

This chain joins TRBV27 and TRBJ1-3; no clear D gene. Trimming shortened V by 4 bases and J by 2 bases, and 6 bases separated the two germline ends. Germline V gene lookup returns CDR1 MNHEY and CDR2 SMNVEV (reference sequence). The CDR3 length is 13 residues. CDR3 residues: CASSSVPGNTIYF. The CDR3, as DNA: TGTGCCAGCAGTTCGGTACCTGGAAACACCATATATTTT.

Regarding this clone: Compared with germline, one end of the junction differs, possibly owing to a read error. The chain links TRBV7-9 to TRBJ2-3, with TRBD1 identical over 9 bases. Per the germline V gene, CDR1 is SEHNR and CDR2 is FQNEAQ (reference sequence). This CDR3 region has 16 residues. This chain's CDR3 is CTSSFTGTGRADTQYF. The CDR3 region has the DNA TGTACCAGCAGCTTTACCGGGACAGGGCGCGCAGATACGCAGTATTTT.

The V and J genes are TRBV11-2 and TRBJ2-7, with 8 positions matching TRBD1. Germline V CDR1 and CDR2: SGHAT, FQNNGV. The CDR3 runs 16 residues. After removal of 1 base from V and 2 bases from J, the junction contained 7 bases not matched to a gene. CDR3: CASSLVSGTGTYEQYF. The CDR3 nucleotides read TGTGCCAGCAGCTTAGTTTCCGGGACAGGCACCTACGAGCAGTACTTC.

This clone came up a few times. CDR3 in amino acids: CASSFYRTSANEQYF. In DNA form, the CDR3 reads TGTGCCAGCAGTTTTTACCGGACTAGCGCCAACGAGCAGTACTTC. The V call is TRBV28, the J call TRBJ2-7; 9 positions agree with TRBD2. CDR1 is MDHEN and CDR2 is SYDVKM in the germline V gene. CDR3 size: 15 residues. J was trimmed by 5 bases and V by 3 bases; bases with no gene match: 8.

The chain combines TRBV5-1 with TRBJ1-1; 9 bases match TRBD1. V dropped 5 bases and J dropped 5; count of bases not matched to a gene: 13. The germline gives CDR1 SGHRS, CDR2 YFSETQ. CDR3 length: 16 residues. The CDR3 loop is CASSLAGGTGLTEAFF. The CDR3 coding sequence is TGCGCCAGCAGTCTGGCTGGGGGGACAGGGTTGACTGAAGCTTTCTTT.

The chain combines TRBV6-5 with TRBJ2-7; no clear D. The length of the CDR3 is 16 residues. Per the germline V gene, CDR1 is MNHEY and CDR2 is SVGAGI. The V gene lost 0 bases and the J gene lost 4 bases, with 16 bases spanning the gap. The CDR3 loop is CASSYSKVPGGYEQYF. In nucleotides, the CDR3 is TGTGCCAGCAGTTACTCGAAAGTCCCGGGTGGTTACGAGCAGTACTTC.

This clone turned up a few times. The J gene is TRBJ1-4, the V gene TRBV11-2; 7 bases fit TRBD1. CDR1 and CDR2 from the germline V gene are SGHAT and FQNNGV. This CDR3 has 14 residues. Trimming at V came to 4 bases and at J to 7 bases, leaving 6 bases not matched to a gene. CDR3 DNA: TGTGCCAGCAGCTCACAGGGGTTTATTGAAAAACTGTTTTTT. As protein: CASSSQGFIEKLFF.

The J gene is TRBJ2-3, the V gene TRBV28; maybe TRBD1 (6 bases). Trimming took off 8 bases at V and 4 bases at J, with 10 bases between the two ends. The germline V gene has CDR1 MDHEN and CDR2 SYDVKM. The CDR3 totals 12 residues. CDR3 DNA sequence: TGTGCCAGCGGTACAGGGCCAGATACGCAGTATTTT. This translates into CASGTGPDTQYF. Filled out from reference TRBV28 and TRBJ2-3, the complete variable domain reads DVKVTQSSRYLVKRTGEKVFLECVQDMDHENMFWYRQDPGLGLRLIYFSYDVKMKEKGDIPEGYSVSREKKERFSLILESASTNQTSMYLCASGTGPDTQYFGPGTRLTVL.

This CDR3 is CASTARGGAYGYTF. The DNA of the CDR3 is TGTGCCAGCACCGCGCGAGGGGGCGCTTATGGCTACACCTTC. This chain joins TRBV6-5 and TRBJ1-2; 7 nucleotides line up with TRBD1. Germline V lookup: CDR1 MNHEY, CDR2 SVGAGI. V shed 7 bases and J 5 bases; nucleotides not matched to a gene: 10. The CDR3 covers 14 residues.

The V call is TRBV30, the J call TRBJ2-7; 8 bases match TRBD1. V lost 1 base to trimming and J lost 4 bases; unmatched junction nucleotides: 3. The CDR3 has 13 residues. Germline-derived CDR1 and CDR2 are GTSNPN and SVGIG (reference sequence). Here the CDR3 DNA reads TGTGCCTGGAGTGCTACAGGGGGGTACGAGCAGTACTTC. Its translation: CAWSATGGYEQYF.

The chain uses TRBV5-1 and TRBJ2-5; 7 bases are shared with TRBD2. This CDR3 contains 16 residues. Germline values: CDR1 SGHRS, CDR2 YFSETQ. Trimming removed 2 bases from V and 2 bases from J; junction bases left unmatched: 9. This CDR3 is CASSLLAPTPQETQYF. CDR3 nucleotides: TGCGCCAGCAGCTTACTAGCGCCAACACCTCAAGAGACCCAGTACTTC.

The chain employs TRBV5-1 and TRBJ2-7; 9 bases align to TRBD1. Looked up from germline, CDR1 is SGHRS and CDR2 is YFSETQ. The CDR3 spans 16 residues. V lost 0 bases to trimming and J lost 3 bases; unmatched junction nucleotides: 7. CDR3 amino acids: CASSLARTGAFYEQYF. DNA of the CDR3: TGCGCCAGCAGCTTGGCCCGGACAGGGGCTTTCTACGAGCAGTACTTC.

The rearrangement uses TRBV29-1 and TRBJ1-5; tentative D call: TRBD1 (5 bases). The CDR3 is made up of 13 amino acids. Trimming removed 4 bases from V and 0 bases from J, with 7 bases in between. Germline V gene lookup returns CDR1 SQVTM and CDR2 ANQGSEA. The CDR3 sequence: CSVVTDSNQPQHF. The CDR3 DNA follows: TGCAGCGTTGTGACAGATAGCAATCAGCCCCAGCATTTT.

The chain couples TRBV27 to TRBJ2-7, with TRBD2 matching 14 bases. The CDR3 runs 18 residues. Per germline, CDR1 MNHEY and CDR2 SMNVEV (reference sequence). V shed 2 bases, J shed 5 bases, and the junction held 11 bases outside the gene matches. The CDR3 here is CASSLGSGLAGARDEQYF. The CDR3 coding sequence is TGTGCCAGCAGTTTAGGGTCGGGACTAGCGGGAGCGAGGGACGAGCAGTACTTC.

This clone has a single count. The chain combines TRBV27 with TRBJ2-3, with TRBD2 as a possible D gene (7 bases). V was shortened by 5 bases and J by 1 base, with 16 bases between the two germline ends. Germline values: CDR1 MNHEY, CDR2 SMNVEV (reference sequence). This CDR3 is 16 amino acids long. Here the CDR3 DNA reads TGTGCCAGCAGTCCCCTAGGGGGGGCTGGCACAGATACGCAGTATTTT. It yields the protein CASSPLGGAGTDTQYF.